This T cell receptor (beta chain) emerged from a study of blood T cells in healthy people across ages. Each individual donor underwent a draw of ten milliliters of peripheral blood. Per-sample yields of isolated PBMCs were at least 6 million. In regard to this clonotype: Its specificity is not known.

CDR3 length: 13 residues. Germline CDR1 MGHDK, CDR2 SYGVNS. The ends were cut back, 4 bases at V and 2 bases at J, with 9 bases in the middle. Notes on the study in general: Strong correlation existed between TCR beta diversity and naive T cell percentage.

The use of a sample-barcoded 5' primer and a J-beta primer mix characterized a second PCR of 7 to 11 cycles. A tag from a template-switch adaptor with 12 random nucleotides marked each cDNA molecule. TCRdb analysed the 5' RACE reads with MiXCR anew, one entry per CDR3 protein. The profile shows around 900,000 distinct CDR3 sequences, 51% of them singletons. This TCR derives from a woman in her sixties or seventies in good health. Sequenced input: blood. V usage is TRBV25-1 and J usage is TRBJ2-7, with D perhaps TRBD1 (6 bases). The CDR3 region has the DNA TGTGCCAGCAGTGCACAGGGCACCTACGAGCAGTACTTC. Protein sequence: CASSAQGTYEQYF.